A single sample gave rise to the 20 T cell receptor beta chains below, sequenced in a study of T-cell reconstitution after alpha-beta-depleted transplantation in children. A TCRbeta library incorporating unique molecular identifiers was prepared. TCRdb called the PCR reads again in MiXCR, with one record for every CDR3 protein. The sample holds approximately 400,000 distinct CDR3 sequences, approximately 11% seen once. Material: PBMCs from the stem cell graft donor, obtained from the stem cell graft. These receptors were collected from a human donor who donated a stem cell graft to a child with acute myeloid leukemia.

V and J are TRBV5-1 and TRBJ1-1; TRBD1 agrees at 8 bases. The germline V gene encodes CDR1 SGHRS and CDR2 YFSETQ. After removal of 0 bases from V and 1 base from J, the junction contained 2 bases not matched to a gene. This CDR3 has 15 amino acids. The CDR3 reads CASSLETGANTEAFF. DNA of the CDR3: TGCGCCAGCAGCTTGGAGACAGGGGCGAACACTGAAGCTTTCTTT.

The rearrangement links TRBV5-4 to TRBJ2-5; 9 bases map to TRBD1. The CDR3 is 16 residues long. Germline CDR1 is SGHNT and CDR2 is YYREEE (reference sequence). V shed 4 bases, J shed 4 bases, and the junction held 11 bases outside the gene matches. This chain's CDR3 is CASSKPRQGVGETQYF. CDR3 bases: TGTGCCAGCAGCAAACCAAGACAGGGGGTGGGAGAGACCCAGTACTTC.

Only a few counts were recorded for this clonotype. The genes are TRBV5-1 and TRBJ2-7; 9 positions match TRBD1. Germline loops: CDR1 SGHRS, CDR2 YFSETQ. The CDR3 extends over 15 amino acids. V trimming: 0 bases; J trimming: 2 bases; junction bases outside the gene matches: 3. The CDR3 loop is CASSLEQGAAYEQYF. The CDR3 DNA is TGCGCCAGCAGCTTGGAACAGGGGGCAGCCTACGAGCAGTACTTC.

The CDR3: CSAREIGTGGLPTEAFF. The CDR3 DNA follows: TGCAGTGCTAGAGAGATCGGGACAGGGGGATTGCCCACTGAAGCTTTCTTT. This chain connects TRBV20-1 to TRBJ1-1; 11 bases line up with TRBD1. Germline V gives CDR1 DFQATT, CDR2 SNEGSKA (reference sequence). V dropped 0 bases and J dropped 4; count of bases not matched to a gene: 10. The CDR3 consists of 17 residues.

The chain has TRBV9 and TRBJ2-5; no clear D. This CDR3 is 14 amino acids long. In germline, CDR1 is SGDLS, CDR2 YYNGEE. The ends were cut back, 3 bases at V and 0 bases at J, with 9 bases in the middle. DNA of the CDR3: TGTGCCAGCAGCGCGGACCCCTACCAAGAGACCCAGTACTTC. Protein product: CASSADPYQETQYF. Drawing the rest from reference TRBV9 and TRBJ2-5, the complete variable domain is DSGVTQTPKHLITATGQRVTLRCSPRSGDLSVYWYQQSLDQGLQFLIQYYNGEERAKGNILERFSAQQFPDLHSELNLSSLELGDSALYFCASSADPYQETQYFGPGTRLLVL.

This clonotype was observed many times. This sequence joins TRBV5-1 and TRBJ1-4; D is perhaps TRBD1 (6 bases). Germline loops: CDR1 SGHRS, CDR2 YFSETQ. The V gene lost 0 bases and the J gene lost 8 bases, with 11 bases spanning the gap. This CDR3 spans 14 amino acids. CDR3 bases: TGCGCCAGCAGCTTGGACAGGGTAGAGGAAAAACTGTTTTTT. It yields the protein CASSLDRVEEKLFF.

This clonotype was detected a few times. The rearrangement uses TRBV20-1 and TRBJ2-7; D is unresolved. Germline V lookup: CDR1 DFQATT, CDR2 SNEGSKA (reference sequence). The V end lost 5 bases, the J end lost 1 base, and 12 bases lay between the germline ends. The CDR3 is 13 amino acids. The CDR3: CSAPKCKSYEQYV. CDR3 DNA: TGCAGTGCTCCCAAGTGTAAGTCCTACGAGCAGTACGTC.

The chain couples TRBV7-2 to TRBJ2-3, with D hard to call. V lost 1 base and J lost 2, with 13 bases in between. CDR3 size: 16 residues. Germline assignment: CDR1 SGHTA and CDR2 FQGNSA. Here the CDR3 DNA reads TGTGCCAGCAGCTTAGGTGGTACCTCGTACACAGATACGCAGTATTTT. Translation gives CASSLGGTSYTDTQYF.

This rearrangement joins TRBV10-3 to TRBJ2-1; 8 bases match TRBD1. The J segment lost 7 bases and the V segment lost 3 bases, leaving 2 bases of the junction unmatched. CDR1 and CDR2 (germline): ENHRY, SYGVKD. The length of the CDR3 is 13 residues. The CDR3 reads CAISERQGNEQFF. The CDR3 DNA follows: TGTGCCATCAGTGAAAGACAGGGGAATGAGCAGTTCTTC.

V usage is TRBV7-6 and J usage is TRBJ2-2; D possibly uses TRBD1 or TRBD2 (5 bases each). CDR3 length equals 14 residues. The ends were cut back, 3 bases at V and 5 bases at J, with 10 bases in the middle. Germline V lookup: CDR1 SGHVS, CDR2 FNYEAQ. The CDR3 spells CASSFGDRTGELFF. In nucleotides, the CDR3 is TGTGCCAGCAGCTTTGGGGACCGAACCGGGGAGCTGTTTTTT. Based on the CDR3 plus reference TRBV7-6 and TRBJ2-2, the full variable domain is GAGVSQSPRYKVTKRGQDVALRCDPISGHVSLYWYRQALGQGPEFLTYFNYEAQQDKSGLPNDRFSAERPEGSISTLTIQRTEQRDSAMYRCASSFGDRTGELFFGEGSRLTVL.

This clonotype has at least ten counts. J is TRBJ2-5 and V is TRBV29-1, with a tentative D call TRBD2 (5 bases). V was cut by 3 bases and J by 4 bases, with 9 bases left in between. Germline V gene lookup returns CDR1 SQVTM and CDR2 ANQGSEA. The CDR3 loop spans 12 amino acids. CDR3 nucleotides: TGCAGCGTTGATGGAGGCTTAGAGACCCAGTACTTC. Residues: CSVDGGLETQYF.

This clonotype was observed a few times. The rearrangement links TRBV4-2 to TRBJ1-5, with 7 bases fitting TRBD1. Germline values: CDR1 LGHNA, CDR2 YNFKEQ. V lost 1 base and J lost 2; bases outside the gene matches: 5. The length of the CDR3 is 16 residues. The CDR3 loop reads CASSQAYDRGNQPQHF. The DNA for the CDR3 is TGTGCCAGCAGCCAAGCCTACGACAGGGGCAATCAGCCCCAGCATTTT.

This clonotype was counted a few times. The DNA of the CDR3 is TGTGCCATCAGTGCGGGACAGAGCAATCAGCCCCAGCATTTT. Protein sequence: CAISAGQSNQPQHF. This sequence joins TRBV10-3 and TRBJ1-5, with TRBD1 matching 7 bases. This CDR3 is 14 amino acids long. Unmatched junction bases numbered 1, after V lost 4 bases and J lost 1 base. CDR1 and CDR2 (germline): ENHRY, SYGVKD.

The V and J genes are TRBV7-2 and TRBJ2-2, with D maybe TRBD2 (7 bases). Germline V CDR1 and CDR2: SGHTA, FQGNSA. V was cut by 6 bases and J by 5 bases, with 16 bases left in between. The CDR3 runs 15 residues. The CDR3 loop reads CASRPPGGETGELFF. CDR3 DNA sequence: TGTGCCAGCAGACCCCCGGGGGGCGAGACCGGGGAGCTGTTTTTT.

This clonotype was seen more than once but under ten times. V and J are TRBV7-2 and TRBJ1-1; 7 positions match TRBD1. Germline V gene lookup returns CDR1 SGHTA and CDR2 FQGNSA. The CDR3 loop spans 16 amino acids. Germline trimming cut 3 bases from V and 5 bases from J; bases unmatched to any gene: 12. In DNA, the CDR3 is TGTGCCAGCAGCTTTAGCCCCCACAGGGGATTAACTGAAGCTTTCTTT. As protein: CASSFSPHRGLTEAFF. The whole variable domain, remainder taken from reference TRBV7-2 and TRBJ1-1, is GAGVSQSPSNKVTEKGKDVELRCDPISGHTALYWYRQSLGQGLEFLIYFQGNSAPDKSGLPSDRFSAERTGGSVSTLTIQRTQQEDSAVYLCASSFSPHRGLTEAFFGQGTRLTVV.

This clonotype was seen a handful of times. The chain is built from TRBV12-3 or TRBV12-4 and TRBJ2-1, with 9 positions matching TRBD2. The junction had 11 bases not matched to a gene; V was cut back by 5 bases and J by 9 bases. This CDR3 has 15 amino acids. CDR3 loop: CASSNSGSRSAEQFF. CDR3 in DNA: TGTGCCAGCAGTAATAGCGGGAGCAGGTCCGCTGAGCAGTTCTTC.

This clonotype was found a few times. The J gene is TRBJ1-4, the V gene TRBV7-6; TRBD1 is a possible D gene (6 bases). Germline V gene data show CDR1 as SGHVS and CDR2 as FNYEAQ. CDR3 size: 14 residues. Deletions cut 4 bases from V and 9 bases from J, with 15 bases between. The CDR3 protein is CASSSQGGAQKLFF. DNA of the CDR3: TGTGCCAGCAGCTCACAGGGTGGGGCTCAAAAACTGTTTTTT.

This clonotype has only a few counts. V usage is TRBV5-1 and J usage is TRBJ2-2; D gene unclear. V was pared by 0 bases and J by 4 bases, with 7 bases between. Germline assignment: CDR1 SGHRS and CDR2 YFSETQ. The CDR3 runs 14 residues. The CDR3 coding sequence is TGCGCCAGCAGCTTGGAATCGGGCACCGGGGAGCTGTTTTTT. This translates into CASSLESGTGELFF.

This clonotype was counted a few times. The rearrangement uses TRBV7-8 and TRBJ2-1; maybe TRBD2 (7 bases). Trimming cost V 2 bases and J 7 bases, with 18 bases left between them. The CDR3 consists of 16 residues. Germline V gives CDR1 SGHVS, CDR2 FQNEAQ. In DNA, the CDR3 is TGTGCCAGCAGCTTATATGGGGGGGGGCGGGGAAATGAGCAGTTCTTC. Protein sequence: CASSLYGGGRGNEQFF.

The chain couples TRBV15 to TRBJ2-2; 7 nucleotides match TRBD2. The J segment lost 5 bases and the V segment lost 3 bases, leaving 3 bases of the junction unmatched. This CDR3 spans 14 amino acids. Germline lookup yields CDR1 LNHNV and CDR2 YYDKDF (reference sequence). CDR3 protein: CATSSGGGTGELFF. In nucleotides, the CDR3 is TGTGCCACCAGCAGTGGGGGGGGGACCGGGGAGCTGTTTTTT. Looking up the rest from reference TRBV15 and TRBJ2-2 gives the full variable domain: DAMVIQNPRYQVTQFGKPVTLSCSQTLNHNVMYWYQQKSSQAPKLLFHYYDKDFNNEADTPDNFQSRRPNTSFCFLDIRSPGLGDTAMYLCATSSGGGTGELFFGEGSRLTVL.